The 10 T cell receptor beta chains below all came from one sample that was sequenced in a study of cytomegalovirus exposure and HLA in healthy donors. The primer mix had 60 Vbeta and 13 Jbeta primers. Sequencing was performed with immunoSEQ multiplex PCR; in TCRdb, only in-frame clones are kept and a portion is missing. This table has approximately 110,000 clones, around three quarters appearing once. Input material: PBMCs. These receptors came from a woman aged 55 to 70 in good health and CMV-seropositive.

The J gene is TRBJ2-7, the V gene TRBV11-2; TRBD1 is a possible D gene (6 bases). This CDR3 comprises 15 residues. Germline assignment: CDR1 SGHAT and CDR2 FQNNGV. Trimming cost V 4 bases and J 9 bases, with 22 bases left between them. In nucleotides, the CDR3 is TGTGCCAGCAGCTCCATTAGGACAGACGGGGTGGGGCAGTACTTC. This gives the protein CASSSIRTDGVGQYF.

This clone was counted once. This chain uses TRBV11-2 with TRBJ2-1; D perhaps matches TRBD2 (5 bases). From germline, CDR1 is SGHAT and CDR2 FQNNGV. Trimming stripped 0 bases from V and 12 bases from J, with 15 bases between. This CDR3 comprises 14 residues. The CDR3 region has the DNA TGTGCCAGCAGCTTAGATCGAGGAGGCCGAGGGCAGTTCTTC. Protein product: CASSLDRGGRGQFF.

Only a few counts were recorded for this clone. The chain joins TRBV19 to TRBJ1-2, with 10 bases fitting TRBD1. Germline V CDR1 and CDR2: LNHDA, SQIVND (reference sequence). After removal of 0 bases from V and 4 bases from J, the junction contained 14 bases not matched to a gene. The length of the CDR3 is 19 residues. The CDR3 loop is CASSIDLRPGQGRAYGYTF. In DNA form, the CDR3 reads TGTGCCAGTAGTATAGACCTGAGACCGGGACAGGGGAGGGCCTATGGCTACACCTTC.

This clone occurred once. The chain combines TRBV19 with TRBJ2-2; D possibly corresponds to TRBD2 (6 bases). V was pared by 2 bases and J by 4 bases, with 8 bases between. CDR1 is LNHDA, CDR2 SQIVND, per germline (reference sequence). The CDR3 runs to 14 residues. The CDR3, as DNA: TGTGCCAGTAGTATATCCGGGGGCACCGGGGAGCTGTTTTTT. Translating gives CASSISGGTGELFF.

The gene calls are TRBV5-1 and TRBJ2-3; 9 nucleotides align to TRBD1. After removal of 4 bases from V and 3 bases from J, the junction contained 9 bases not matched to a gene. Germline V CDR1 and CDR2: SGHRS, YFSETQ. CDR3 length equals 16 residues. CDR3: CASSTSTGGLTDTQYF. CDR3 nucleotides: TGCGCCAGCAGCACCTCTACAGGGGGCCTAACAGATACGCAGTATTTT.

The rearrangement uses TRBV19 and TRBJ2-3; 9 nucleotides line up with TRBD1. The CDR3 covers 13 residues. V shed 10 bases and J 2 bases; nucleotides not matched to a gene: 4. Germline CDR1 reads LNHDA; CDR2 reads SQIVND (reference sequence). Here the CDR3 reads CATRDRATDTQYF. The CDR3 coding sequence is TGTGCCACCCGGGACAGGGCCACAGATACGCAGTATTTT.

The chain recombines TRBV5-1 with TRBJ2-1; 9 nucleotides align to TRBD1. The germline V gene encodes CDR1 SGHRS and CDR2 YFSETQ. The J segment lost 6 bases and the V segment lost 2 bases, leaving 12 bases of the junction unmatched. The length of the CDR3 is 17 residues. Here the CDR3 DNA reads TGCGCCAGCAGCTTACGCCGGGGGGACAGGGATGCCAATGAGCAGTTCTTC. As protein: CASSLRRGDRDANEQFF.

The rearrangement joins TRBV9 to TRBJ2-5; TRBD2 agrees at 10 bases. V shed 3 bases, J shed 0 bases, and the junction held 8 bases outside the gene matches. The CDR3 contains 17 residues. From germline, CDR1 is SGDLS and CDR2 YYNGEE. The CDR3 region has the DNA TGTGCCAGCAGCGCGGGATCTAGCGGGGGTTACCAAGAGACCCAGTACTTC. It specifies CASSAGSSGGYQETQYF. The variable domain in full, completed from reference TRBV9 and TRBJ2-5, reads DSGVTQTPKHLITATGQRVTLRCSPRSGDLSVYWYQQSLDQGLQFLIQYYNGEERAKGNILERFSAQQFPDLHSELNLSSLELGDSALYFCASSAGSSGGYQETQYFGPGTRLLVL.

The genes are TRBV9 and TRBJ1-3; perhaps TRBD1 as D (5 bases). The CDR3 runs 14 residues. Germline assignment: CDR1 SGDLS and CDR2 YYNGEE. Between the trimmed V and J ends, which lost 0 bases and 4 bases, there was a span of 8 bases. CDR3 coding DNA: TGTGCCAGCAGCGTAGAGGGGTCCGGAAACACCATATATTTT. This translates into CASSVEGSGNTIYF.

This CDR3 is CASSLDGAGNTIYF. The CDR3 DNA reads as TGTGCCAGCAGTTTAGACGGGGCTGGAAACACCATATATTTT. The J gene is TRBJ1-3, the V gene TRBV28; D is unresolved. The germline V gene has CDR1 MDHEN and CDR2 SYDVKM. CDR3 length equals 14 residues. V gave up 2 bases and J gave up 2 bases, with 7 bases separating them. Full variable domain (outside the CDR3, taken from reference TRBV28 and TRBJ1-3): DVKVTQSSRYLVKRTGEKVFLECVQDMDHENMFWYRQDPGLGLRLIYFSYDVKMKEKGDIPEGYSVSREKKERFSLILESASTNQTSMYLCASSLDGAGNTIYFGEGSWLTVV.